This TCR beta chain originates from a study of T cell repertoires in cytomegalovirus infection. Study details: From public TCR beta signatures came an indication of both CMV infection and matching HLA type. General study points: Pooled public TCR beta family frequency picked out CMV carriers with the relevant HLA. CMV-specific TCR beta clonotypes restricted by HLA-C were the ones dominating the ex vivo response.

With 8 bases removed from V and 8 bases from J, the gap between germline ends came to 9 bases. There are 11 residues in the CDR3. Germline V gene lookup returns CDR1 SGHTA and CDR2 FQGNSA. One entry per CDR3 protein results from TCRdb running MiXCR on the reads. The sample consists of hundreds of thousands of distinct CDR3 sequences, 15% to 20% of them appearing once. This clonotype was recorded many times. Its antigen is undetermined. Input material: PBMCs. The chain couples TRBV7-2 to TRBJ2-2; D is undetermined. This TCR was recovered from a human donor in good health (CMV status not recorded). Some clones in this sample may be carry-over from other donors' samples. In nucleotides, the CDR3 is TGTGCCAGCGCCGCGTGGGGGGAGCTGTTTTTT. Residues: CASAAWGELFF.